This T cell receptor beta chain was observed in a study of metastatic and nonmetastatic thyroid tumors (dated by TCRdb to about 2020). Concerning the study at large: For patients with malignant and with benign thyroid disease, the researchers compared repertoires between peripheral blood samples and tumor or nodule tissue samples. Study-wide findings and limitations: TCR beta diversity was reported as significantly higher in malignant tumors than in benign nodules, in both blood and tumor samples.

V is pruned by 2 bases and J by 6 bases, leaving 9 bases of the junction without a gene match. The CDR3 runs 16 amino acids, cysteine and phenylalanine included. Only the CDR3 portion is preserved as DNA: 48 bases, with reading frame beginning at the first base. Per the germline V gene, SGDLS is the CDR1 and YYNGEE is the CDR2. This clone appeared many times. Its antigen is not yet known. No much larger clonotype is one base removed from it; base qualities were not supplied. No patient had received any treatment before thyroid surgery. Using T-cell receptor beta sequencing, the researchers looked back retrospectively at clinical samples from patients, gathered between about 2012 and 2019. Library preparation employed PCR. These reads were obtained on an Illumina HiSeq 4000. High-throughput sequencing was used to profile the TCR beta-chain CDR3 region of every patient. The authors' pipeline ran thus. The researchers built a classifier to tell apart papillary thyroid cancer patients with distant metastasis, based on CDR3 differences among clinicopathological groups. The Shannon index was used to measure repertoire diversity, and the Morisita-Horn index was used to measure how similar tumor and blood repertoires were. TCRdb reanalyzed the raw reads on its own, using fastp at Q25 for trimming and MiXCR for clone calling, and kept in-frame beta chains. Clone size and V and J calls follow TCRdb, not the original study. This sample comprises around 50,000 clones, roughly a fifth of them detected only once. 3.8% of the sample belongs to the ten largest clones.

Rearrangement joined TRBV9 to TRBJ2-2, and 8 bases in between align with TRBD2. Sequenced material: blood. The receptor was derived from a male donor with papillary thyroid cancer or a benign thyroid nodule (not recorded which). Some clones in this sample may be carry-over from other donors' samples. CDR3 loop: CASSVPSGTRPGELFF. The nucleotide sequence reads TGTGCCAGCAGCGTTCCCTCCGGGACTAGGCCCGGGGAGCTGTTTTTT.